This T cell receptor (beta chain) comes out of a study of blood T cells in healthy people across ages. General study findings and limits: Donor CMV status, an unknown factor, possibly confounded changes in expanded clonotypes. One million T cells yielded diversity estimates that were considered underestimates.

There were healthy Caucasian individuals from Russia, aged roughly 6 to 100, serving as donors. The CDR3 consists of 13 residues. Germline values: CDR1 SGHDN, CDR2 FVKESK. Deletions cut 0 bases from V and 11 bases from J, with 8 bases between. On this clonotype: Its antigen remains unknown.

For the second PCR, which ran for roughly 6 to 11 cycles, a sample-barcoded 5' primer and a J-beta primer mix were used. Sequencing yielded, for each sample, at least 3 million paired-end reads carrying CDR3. TCRdb reprocessed the 5' RACE reads via MiXCR and lists one record per CDR3 protein. The sample includes approximately 730,000 distinct CDR3 sequences, less than 70% of them seen just once. The sequenced sample was blood. The sequence derives from a man aged 80 or over in good health. The chain links TRBV14 to TRBJ1-6, with D unclear. The CDR3 loop reads CASSQDEDTPLHF. The CDR3 DNA reads TGTGCCAGCAGCCAAGACGAAGACACACCCCTCCACTTT.